This entry features one T cell receptor (beta chain) sequence. The antigen is unknown. TRB amplification used approximately 250 ng of peripheral blood genomic DNA. This entry comes from a study of T cell clusters in autoimmune cytopenias. Study-wide background: TRB sequencing had a median 51,575 reads and 2,000 to 2,500 distinct clonotypes per sample. Study-wide findings and caveats: The cluster-lack signature was not seen for secondary cytopenia versus chronic lymphocytic leukemia. Primary autoimmune cytopenia patients seemingly lacked the physiological T cell clusters found in healthy donors. TRB repertoire shifts in secondary cytopenia and chronic lymphocytic leukemia mostly reflected lymphoma, not autoimmunity.

One tube held mixed TRB-A and TRB-B primer pools for touch-down PCR. TCRdb re-called the multiplex PCR reads and shows each CDR3 protein once, DNA omitted. The specimen's table records over a thousand distinct CDR3 sequences. Germline V gene lookup returns CDR1 SGHTA and CDR2 FQGNSA. The CDR3 has 14 residues. The sequenced material came from peripheral blood. The sequence derives from a human donor with an autoimmune cytopenia or autoimmune hepatitis (not recorded which). The chain has TRBV7-2 and TRBJ1-1; TCRdb's D call of TRBD1 is untestable without DNA. The CDR3 loop is CASSLSSRGTEAFF.